This is a list of T cell receptor beta chains from one sample in a study of blood T cell repertoires in COVID-19. Sequencing used immunoSEQ multiplex PCR; TCRdb keeps in-frame clones, though not all of them. The table shows around 310,000 clones, with over 75% occurring only once. The sample comprised peripheral blood. Receptors were obtained from a woman aged 50 to 60 with active or convalescent COVID-19. The CDR3 runs from the conserved cysteine through the conserved F or W. A D gene is named only where the DNA matches it firmly. The size entry is marked missing in some rows and otherwise reads once, few, many or a size class.

D	V	size	length	J	CDR3	DNA
NA	TRBV11-2	NA	15	TRBJ1-6	CASSPGPQRNSPLHF	TGTGCCAGCAGCCCCGGACCCCAGCGGAATTCACCCCTCCACTTT
TRBD1	TRBV6-5	NA	12	TRBJ2-7	CASSPTGDEQYF	TGTGCCAGCAGTCCGACAGGGGACGAGCAGTACTTC
NA	TRBV29-1	NA	12	TRBJ1-2	CSVVHTNYGYTF	TGCAGCGTAGTACACACTAACTATGGCTACACCTTC
NA	TRBV7-8	NA	15	TRBJ1-2	CASSLGARKGDGYTF	TGTGCCAGCAGCTTAGGGGCCAGGAAGGGAGATGGCTACACCTTC
NA	TRBV12-1	NA	18	TRBJ1-3	CASSLILRTGESGNTIYF	TGTGCCAGCAGCTTAATTCTTAGGACAGGGGAGTCTGGAAACACCATATATTTT
NA	TRBV28	NA	12	TRBJ1-1	CASSLRLGRAFF	TGTGCCAGCAGTTTACGATTAGGGAGAGCTTTCTTT
NA	TRBV6-6	NA	13	TRBJ2-7	CASSYSRIYEQYF	TGTGCCAGCAGTTACTCGAGGATATACGAGCAGTACTTC
NA	TRBV7-6	NA	13	TRBJ1-1	CASSLAKNTEAFF	TGTGCCAGCAGCTTAGCTAAGAACACTGAAGCTTTCTTT
NA	TRBV19	NA	13	TRBJ1-3	CASSMSSGNTIYF	TGTGCCAGTAGTATGAGCTCTGGAAACACCATATATTTT
NA	TRBV19	few	14	TRBJ1-4	CASSIRTENEKLFF	TGTGCCAGTAGTATCCGGACAGAGAATGAAAAACTGTTTTTT
TRBD2	TRBV7-2	NA	16	TRBJ2-3	CASSSGLAGGQDTQYF	TGTGCCAGCAGCAGCGGCCTAGCGGGAGGGCAAGATACGCAGTATTTT
TRBD1	TRBV6-1	NA	17	TRBJ1-5	CASSDRDREFGNQPQHF	TGTGCCAGCAGTGACCGGGACAGGGAGTTTGGCAATCAGCCCCAGCATTTT
NA	TRBV11-2	once	15	TRBJ1-1	CASTPPSNRNTEAFF	TGTGCCAGTACCCCTCCGAGCAATCGGAACACTGAAGCTTTCTTT
NA	TRBV27	NA	14	TRBJ2-7	CASSHDINSYEQYF	TGTGCCAGCAGTCACGACATCAACTCCTACGAGCAGTACTTC
NA	TRBV15	NA	17	TRBJ1-5	CATSSDQGLRSNQPQHF	TGTGCCACCAGCAGCGATCAGGGACTCCGTAGCAATCAGCCCCAGCATTTT
NA	TRBV6-5	NA	12	TRBJ1-2	CASRTGLYGYTF	TGTGCCAGCAGGACCGGGTTATATGGCTACACCTTC
NA	TRBV28	NA	12	TRBJ1-2	CASSFGVYGYTF	TGTGCCAGCAGTTTTGGAGTTTATGGCTACACCTTC
NA	TRBV4-2	few	15	TRBJ2-7	CASSQGDDSSYEQYF	TGTGCCAGCAGCCAAGGCGACGACAGCTCCTACGAGCAGTACTTC
NA	TRBV6-5	NA	14	TRBJ1-1	CASSYSRQRPEAFF	TGTGCCAGCAGTTACTCGAGACAGAGACCTGAAGCTTTCTTT
NA	TRBV3-1/TRBV3-2	NA	16	TRBJ1-6	CASSQERKGMNSPLHF	TGTGCCAGCAGCCAAGAGAGGAAGGGGATGAATTCACCCCTCCACTTT
NA	TRBV7-3	NA	14	TRBJ2-3	CASSLTIRGDTQYF	TGTGCCAGCAGCTTAACGATAAGGGGGGATACGCAGTATTTT
TRBD1	TRBV4-1	NA	15	TRBJ1-3	CASSQEGDSGSTIYF	TGCGCCAGCAGCCAAGAAGGGGACAGCGGGTCTACCATATATTTT
TRBD1	TRBV27	NA	15	TRBJ2-2	CASSPGTENTGELFF	TGTGCCAGCAGTCCCGGGACAGAGAACACCGGGGAGCTGTTTTTT
TRBD2	TRBV5-4	NA	14	TRBJ2-7	CASSPGLASYEQYF	TGTGCCAGCAGCCCCGGACTAGCGTCCTACGAGCAGTACTTC
TRBD1	TRBV6-4	NA	13	TRBJ1-1	CASSPGTGSEAFF	TGTGCCAGCAGTCCCGGGACAGGGTCTGAAGCTTTCTTT
NA	TRBV7-9	NA	12	TRBJ2-7	CASSQTQAEQYF	TGTGCCAGCAGCCAGACCCAGGCCGAGCAGTACTTC
TRBD1	TRBV6-2/TRBV6-3	NA	16	TRBJ2-7	CASSTTGQGVPYEQYF	TGTGCCAGCAGTACTACGGGACAGGGAGTACCCTACGAGCAGTACTTC
TRBD2	TRBV9	NA	15	TRBJ2-7	CASSPSGTPSYEQYF	TGTGCCAGCAGCCCTAGCGGGACACCTTCCTACGAGCAGTACTTC
NA	TRBV30	NA	13	TRBJ1-2	CAWSPGAIYGYTF	TGTGCCTGGTCCCCAGGGGCTATCTATGGCTACACCTTC
TRBD1	TRBV27	NA	14	TRBJ2-7	CASSFGQGTYEQYF	TGTGCCAGCAGTTTTGGACAGGGAACCTACGAGCAGTACTTC
NA	TRBV4-2	NA	16	TRBJ1-2	CASSQDPAGKSSGYTF	TGTGCCAGCAGCCAAGATCCGGCAGGGAAGTCCTCTGGCTACACCTTC
TRBD1	TRBV24-1	NA	13	TRBJ1-2	CATRASGGDGYTF	TGTGCCACCAGGGCCTCAGGGGGCGATGGCTACACCTTC
NA	TRBV28	NA	12	TRBJ2-7	CASSYQRLEQYF	TGTGCCAGCAGTTACCAGAGGCTCGAGCAGTACTTC
NA	TRBV30	NA	15	TRBJ1-6	CAWSVPGQTPSPLHF	TGTGCCTGGAGTGTTCCGGGACAAACTCCTTCACCCCTCCACTTT
TRBD1	TRBV19	NA	15	TRBJ2-7	CASRPRDRSSYEQYF	TGTGCCAGTAGACCACGGGACAGGAGCTCCTACGAGCAGTACTTC
NA	TRBV5-1	NA	12	TRBJ2-7	CASEGDSYEQYF	TGCGCCAGCGAAGGGGACTCCTACGAGCAGTACTTC
NA	TRBV5-5	NA	16	TRBJ2-5	CASSPEGGRRGETQYF	TGTGCCAGCAGCCCGGAAGGAGGTAGGAGGGGAGAGACCCAGTACTTC
NA	TRBV9	NA	12	TRBJ1-1	CASSVRGGEAFF	TGTGCCAGCAGCGTAAGGGGAGGTGAAGCTTTCTTT
NA	TRBV4-2	NA	15	TRBJ2-3	CASSQDTGPTDTQYF	TGTGCCAGCAGCCAAGATACAGGACCGACAGATACGCAGTATTTT